This TCR beta chain stems from a study of memory CD4+ T cells and cytomegalovirus serostatus. Single viable CD3+CD4+CD8-CD45RO+ cells were sorted as the memory CD4+ T cells. The CDR3 loop spans 15 amino acids. With 4 bases removed from V and 2 bases from J, the gap between germline ends came to 13 bases. Germline V gives CDR1 SGHTS, CDR2 YDEGEE. Per the study methods: After removing out-of-frame reads, 2 million to 2.5 million distinct TCRbeta sequences remained. The protocol was immunoSEQ multiplex PCR, while the TCRdb copy is restricted to in-frame clones and leaves out a portion. V and J calls and clone size follow that table, whereas D and trimming were derived from the DNA. The sample includes roughly 64,000 clones, more than 70% of them seen just once.

The clonotype originates from an adult in good health and CMV-seronegative. The chain couples TRBV5-8 to TRBJ2-4, with a tentative D call TRBD2 (6 bases). Material for sequencing was memory CD4+ T cells from blood. The CDR3 DNA reads as TGTGCCAGCAGCGTAGGGAGGATGACCAAAAACATTCAGTACTTC. Translated, it gives CASSVGRMTKNIQYF.